Here is one TCR beta chain with its context. As yet, its antigen is unknown. At one boundary the junction diverges from the germline segment, which might be a read error. The data were taken from a study of blood T cells in healthy people across ages. General study results and limits: Investigators viewed diversity estimates from one million T cells as underestimates, the study reported. PBMC samples, being unsorted, prevented any conclusive comparison of naive and antigen-experienced cells. Age showed a roughly linear inverse relationship with TCR beta diversity per million T cells.

Through a sample-barcoded 5' primer and a J-beta primer mix, a second PCR was run for about 6 to 11 cycles. Each cDNA molecule was tagged by a template-switch adaptor with 12 random nucleotides. TCRdb independently ran MiXCR on the 5' RACE reads; one entry per CDR3 protein. Counted here are about 2 million distinct CDR3 sequences, about 50% occurring once; the ten biggest clones make up about 2.1%. This clonotype was obtained from a woman in her thirties or forties in good health. Material for sequencing was blood.

The CDR3: CVSKGGRMNTEAFF. The CDR3 nucleotides read TGTGTCAGCAAGGGGGGGAGAATGAACACTGAAGCTTTCTTT. V gene TRBV2 combines with J gene TRBJ1-1, with D possibly TRBD1 on 6 matching bases. Germline values: CDR1 SNHLY, CDR2 FYNNEI. This CDR3 is built from 14 residues.